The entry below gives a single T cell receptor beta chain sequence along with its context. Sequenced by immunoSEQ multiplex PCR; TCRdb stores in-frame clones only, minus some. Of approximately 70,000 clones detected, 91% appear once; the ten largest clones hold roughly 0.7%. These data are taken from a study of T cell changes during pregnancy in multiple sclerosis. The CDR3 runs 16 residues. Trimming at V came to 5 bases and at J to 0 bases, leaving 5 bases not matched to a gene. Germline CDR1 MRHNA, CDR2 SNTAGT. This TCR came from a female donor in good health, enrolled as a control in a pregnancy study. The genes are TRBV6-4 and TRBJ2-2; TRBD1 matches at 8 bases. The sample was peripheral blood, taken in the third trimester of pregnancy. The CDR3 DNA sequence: TGTGCCAGCAGTAATCCGACAGGGGCGAACACCGGGGAGCTGTTTTTT. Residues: CASSNPTGANTGELFF.